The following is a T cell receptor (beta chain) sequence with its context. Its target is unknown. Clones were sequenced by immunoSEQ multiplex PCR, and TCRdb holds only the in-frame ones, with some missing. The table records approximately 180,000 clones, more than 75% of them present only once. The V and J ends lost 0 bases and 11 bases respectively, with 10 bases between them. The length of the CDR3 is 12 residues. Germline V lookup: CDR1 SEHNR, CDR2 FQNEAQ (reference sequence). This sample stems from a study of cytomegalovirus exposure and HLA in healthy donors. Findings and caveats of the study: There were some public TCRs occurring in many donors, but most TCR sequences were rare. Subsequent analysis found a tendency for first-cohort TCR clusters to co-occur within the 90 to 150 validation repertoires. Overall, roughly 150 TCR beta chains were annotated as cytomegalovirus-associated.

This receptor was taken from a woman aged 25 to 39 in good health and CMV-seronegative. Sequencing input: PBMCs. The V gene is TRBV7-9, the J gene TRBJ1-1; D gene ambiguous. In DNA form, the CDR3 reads TGTGCCAGCAGCTTAGCCGGACTTGTGGCTTTCTTT. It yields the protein CASSLAGLVAFF.